Included here is one T cell receptor (beta chain) sequence, with context. Its matching antigen is unknown. Together with a sample-barcoded 5' primer, a J-beta primer mix was included in a second PCR lasting 7 to 11 cycles. TCRdb re-called the 5' RACE reads with MiXCR, one entry per CDR3 protein. The table lists 660,000 or so distinct CDR3 sequences, roughly 58% of them singletons. These data come from a study of blood T cells in healthy people across ages. Study-level results: Long-lived donors exceeded aged donors in naive CD4+ cells and diversity.

Per the germline V gene, CDR1 is MGHRA and CDR2 is YSYEKL. Trimming shortened V by 0 bases and J by 14 bases, and 17 bases separated the two germline ends. This CDR3 region has 15 residues. The chain carries TRBV4-1 and TRBJ1-6; weak D call: TRBD1 (5 bases). The clonotype was recovered from a man aged 55 to 70 in good health. Material: blood. This CDR3 is CASSQEPGPPGALHF. CDR3 nucleotides: TGCGCCAGCAGCCAAGAGCCGGGCCCTCCGGGGGCCCTCCACTTT.